These 14 T cell receptor beta chains originate from one sample sequenced in a study of T-cell reconstitution after alpha-beta-depleted transplantation in children listed by TCRdb under 2016. Library construction relied on PCR. These reads were obtained on an Illumina HiSeq 2500. TCR libraries were prepared with molecular barcoding, using unique molecular identifiers to normalize TCRbeta repertoire quantification. TCRdb reran the public reads through fastp at Q25 and MiXCR, keeping productive beta chains. Under each unique CDR3 protein, matching rows form one entry showing the most common genes and DNA. This sample holds 200,000 to 300,000 distinct CDR3 sequences; roughly a quarter were observed only once. The biggest ten clones account for roughly 2.7% of the sample. Taken with the paper, the label for treatment or condition translates to: allogeneic hematopoietic cell transplantation with graft depleted of TCRalphabeta T cells and CD19 B cells.

Sequences were derived from PBMCs, sampled before TCRalphabeta/CD19-depleted stem cell transplant. All receptors come from a girl aged 2-10 years with Fanconi anemia, due to receive a stem cell transplant.

This clonotype was counted at least ten times. This chain uses TRBV9 with TRBJ2-5; D is ambiguous. Trimming removed 3 bases at V and 2 bases at J, with 8 bases between. The CDR3 covers 13 residues. Germline-derived CDR1 and CDR2 are SGDLS and YYNGEE. In DNA, the CDR3 is TGTGCCAGCAGCGCAGATCAACAAGAGACCCAGTACTTC. Protein sequence: CASSADQQETQYF.

This chain joins TRBV6-2 or TRBV6-3 and TRBJ2-7; the D gene could be TRBD1 or TRBD2 (5 bases each). The CDR3 runs to 17 residues. V lost 6 bases and J lost 6, with 27 bases in between. Germline V gene lookup returns CDR1 MNHEY and CDR2 SVGEGT. The CDR3 is CASSHTGTPRFSVEQYF. CDR3 coding DNA: TGTGCCAGCAGCCACACCGGGACCCCCCGCTTTTCTGTCGAGCAGTACTTC.

There are many counts of this clonotype. V and J are TRBV6-4 and TRBJ2-5, with D uncertain. Trimming stripped 2 bases from V and 3 bases from J, with 19 bases between. This CDR3 has 17 amino acids. Germline assignment: CDR1 MRHNA and CDR2 SNTAGT. Written as DNA, the CDR3 is TGTGCCAGCAGTGACAGAGTGACCCTTGCCTTCGAAGAGACCCAGTACTTC. It codes for CASSDRVTLAFEETQYF.

This clonotype was observed a few times. The genes are TRBV4-1 and TRBJ1-6; a possible D gene is TRBD1 (6 bases). The CDR3 sequence is 16 residues long. Germline V gene sequence: CDR1 MGHRA, CDR2 YSYEKL. The V end was cut by 2 bases, the J end by 6 bases, with 14 bases between. CDR3 sequence: CASSQIVTRGNSPLHF. DNA of the CDR3: TGCGCCAGCAGCCAAATCGTCACCAGGGGTAATTCACCCCTCCACTTT.

The V gene is TRBV29-1, the J gene TRBJ2-2; no definite D call. Germline CDR1 reads SQVTM; CDR2 reads ANQGSEA. The CDR3 is 13 amino acids. Deletions cut 7 bases from V and 8 bases from J, with 17 bases between. CDR3 sequence reads: CSGLQGRAGELFF. CDR3 nucleotide sequence: TGCAGCGGCCTTCAAGGGCGCGCTGGGGAGCTGTTTTTT.

This clonotype was observed a few times. This chain connects TRBV25-1 to TRBJ2-2, with a tentative D call TRBD1 (6 bases). CDR3 size: 16 residues. In germline, CDR1 is MGHDK, CDR2 SYGVNS. Deletions cut 4 bases from V and 6 bases from J, with 18 bases between. The CDR3 nucleotides read TGTGCCAGCAGTGCTACAGGGAGAAGGGTGGCCGGGGAGCTGTTTTTT. Encoded protein: CASSATGRRVAGELFF.

This clonotype was recorded at least ten times. The V call is TRBV9, the J call TRBJ2-7; 10 positions agree with TRBD1. CDR3 size: 15 residues. V lost 3 bases, J lost 2 bases, and 5 bases stayed unmatched. The germline V gene encodes CDR1 SGDLS and CDR2 YYNGEE. The CDR3 DNA sequence: TGTGCCAGCAGCGGGGGACAGGGGCGTGCCTACGAGCAGTACTTC. Translating gives CASSGGQGRAYEQYF.

V and J are TRBV5-1 and TRBJ2-5; 9 nucleotides align to TRBD1. CDR3 size: 16 residues. V dropped 4 bases and J dropped 4; count of bases not matched to a gene: 11. Germline CDR1 reads SGHRS; CDR2 reads YFSETQ. The chain's CDR3 is CASSPAGQGKGETQYF. CDR3 sequence (DNA): TGCGCCAGCAGCCCAGCCGGACAGGGGAAAGGAGAGACCCAGTACTTC.

This clonotype was observed a few times. The chain carries TRBV4-2 and TRBJ2-7; TRBD2 agrees at 11 bases. Germline trimming cut 0 bases from V and 3 bases from J; bases unmatched to any gene: 1. In germline, CDR1 is LGHNA, CDR2 YNFKEQ. CDR3 length equals 15 residues. The CDR3 sequence is CASSQETSGVYEQYF. The CDR3 nucleotides are TGTGCCAGCAGCCAAGAGACTAGCGGGGTCTACGAGCAGTACTTC.

The rearrangement joins TRBV6-5 to TRBJ2-1; D possibly corresponds to TRBD1 (6 bases). The CDR3 runs 16 residues. V was cut by 3 bases and J by 4 bases, with 16 bases left in between. Germline CDR1 MNHEY, CDR2 SVGAGI. The CDR3 sequence is CASSYPGQKGYNEQFF. DNA of the CDR3: TGTGCCAGCAGTTATCCCGGACAGAAAGGTTACAATGAGCAGTTCTTC.

This clonotype appeared many times. The chain links TRBV29-1 to TRBJ1-1; no firm D call. Trimming left V 3 bases short and J 0 bases short, with 5 bases between. The CDR3 totals 12 residues. Germline loops: CDR1 SQVTM, CDR2 ANQGSEA. The CDR3 coding sequence is TGCAGCGTTGAGATGGTGAACACTGAAGCTTTCTTT. Translation: CSVEMVNTEAFF.

This clonotype was detected a few times. The CDR3, as DNA: TGTGCCAGTAGTGGGACAGGGGGTGGCAATGAGCAGTTCTTC. Translation gives CASSGTGGGNEQFF. The rearrangement links TRBV19 to TRBJ2-1, with 11 positions matching TRBD1. The length of the CDR3 is 14 residues. V lost 5 bases to trimming and J lost 6 bases; unmatched junction nucleotides: 3. CDR1 and CDR2 from the germline V gene are LNHDA and SQIVND (reference sequence).

CDR3 sequence: CASSQDQKPDTQYF. For the CDR3, the DNA is TGTGCCAGCAGCCAAGATCAGAAGCCTGATACGCAGTATTTT. This chain connects TRBV4-2 to TRBJ2-3; D gene uncertain. Trimming removed 0 bases at V and 6 bases at J, with 10 bases between. CDR1 and CDR2 (germline): LGHNA, YNFKEQ. This CDR3 spans 14 amino acids.

This clonotype occurred a few times. The rearrangement uses TRBV5-6 and TRBJ1-2, with 7 positions matching TRBD1. Germline V CDR1 and CDR2: SGHDT, YYEEEE. Losses at the gene ends were 4 bases for V and 4 bases for J; bases not matched to a gene: 7. The CDR3 covers 14 residues. CDR3 amino acids: CASSVTTGTYGYTF. The CDR3 DNA follows: TGTGCCAGCAGCGTGACGACAGGGACCTATGGCTACACCTTC.